This record concerns one T cell receptor (beta chain) sequence. TCRdb's table, derived via immunoSEQ multiplex PCR, lists solely in-frame clones and lacks some. The sample lists approximately 480,000 clones, 87% occurring once. This sample is part of a study of Ad26.COV2.S vaccination and SARS-CoV-2 variants. Across the whole study: A COV1001 Ad26.COV2.S trial-arm participant provided the sample.

Noted treatment: some 20 received Ad26.COV2.S at low or high dose, single or two shots; roughly 5 received placebo; per-sample allocation not given. Day 63 after the first vaccine or placebo injection was the time point for sampling. The sequenced sample was peripheral blood, obtained in a trial of Ad26.COV2.S vaccine versus placebo. This sequence originates from a person between 18 and 65 years old who received the Ad26.COV2.S COVID-19 vaccine or a placebo.

The CDR3 loop reads CASSSGTGIGTDTQYF. The CDR3, as DNA: TGTGCCAGTAGTTCCGGGACAGGGATAGGGACAGATACGCAGTATTTT. This chain uses TRBV19 with TRBJ2-3, with 9 bases aligning to TRBD1. V was clipped by 5 bases and J by 3 bases; unmatched bases: 9. There are 16 residues in the CDR3. Germline assignment: CDR1 LNHDA and CDR2 SQIVND (reference sequence).